Listed below are T cell receptor beta chains from one sample, sequenced in a study of shared clonotypes between healthy human individuals. Profiled with immunoSEQ multiplex PCR; TCRdb holds only in-frame clones, not every one. The repertoire consists of some 2.3 million clones, with about 92% occurring once and the leading ten covering around 0.4%. The sample comprised naive CD4+ T cells from PBMCs. The receptors originated from a man aged 18-30 years in good health. Some clones in this sample may be carry-over from other donors' samples. Each CDR3 is given with its conserved first and last residue. The D gene is left open where the match is weak. Only part of the rows carry a size: once, few, many, or a class if the clone is expanded.

TRBJ2-1	NA	NA	TRBV9	CASSVADRVSYNEQFF	TGTGCCAGCAGCGTAGCTGACCGAGTCTCCTACAATGAGCAGTTCTTC
TRBJ2-7	TRBD2	NA	TRBV7-9	CASNRLAGDQNEQYF	TGTGCCAGCAACCGACTAGCGGGAGACCAGAACGAGCAGTACTTC
TRBJ2-3	TRBD2	NA	TRBV4-1	CASSQGLAGGLDTQYF	TGCGCCAGCAGCCAGGGACTAGCGGGAGGGTTAGATACGCAGTATTTT
TRBJ2-5	NA	NA	TRBV28	CASLASLGTQYF	TGTGCCAGCTTAGCCTCTCTGGGGACCCAGTACTTC
TRBJ2-1	NA	NA	TRBV6-5	CASSYSAQRYNEQFF	TGTGCCAGCAGTTACTCGGCACAGCGATACAATGAGCAGTTCTTC
TRBJ1-1	TRBD1	NA	TRBV6-1	CASSERQGGTEAFF	TGTGCCAGCAGTGAAAGGCAGGGGGGGACTGAAGCTTTCTTT
TRBJ2-1	NA	once	TRBV28	CASSARSRGSEQFF	TGTGCCAGCAGCGCTAGATCTCGGGGTAGTGAGCAGTTCTTC
TRBJ2-5	TRBD2	NA	TRBV15	CATSREGRSGRGETQYF	TGTGCCACCAGCAGAGAAGGACGTAGCGGGAGGGGAGAGACCCAGTACTTC
TRBJ2-1	TRBD2	NA	TRBV11-2	CASSSTSGNTYNEQFF	TGTGCCAGCAGCTCCACTAGCGGGAACACCTACAATGAGCAGTTCTTC
TRBJ2-3	TRBD2	NA	TRBV18	CASSPGLAGGTDTQYF	TGTGCCAGCTCACCCGGACTAGCGGGAGGTACAGATACGCAGTATTTT
TRBJ2-5	NA	NA	TRBV28	CASSLVGLVAQYF	TGTGCCAGCAGTTTAGTAGGGTTGGTGGCCCAGTACTTC